Each of the 19 T cell receptor beta chains below was sequenced from the same sample in a study of OX40 agonist ivuxolimab in advanced cancers. TCRdb's copy holds only in-frame clones and misses some; the assay was immunoSEQ multiplex PCR. The table shows about 77,000 clones, with less than 90% occurring only once. The source material was CD4+ or CD8+ T cells sorted from blood, sampled in a trial of the OX40 agonist ivuxolimab. These receptors were obtained from an adult with an advanced solid tumor such as melanoma, head and neck, liver or kidney cancer.

This chain links TRBV30 with TRBJ1-5; 7 bases are a match to TRBD1. CDR1 is GTSNPN and CDR2 is SVGIG in the germline V gene (reference sequence). The CDR3 consists of 15 residues. V was clipped by 4 bases and J by 9 bases; unmatched bases: 15. The CDR3 loop is CAWNRGQGDVVPQHF. In nucleotides, the CDR3 is TGTGCCTGGAATAGGGGGCAGGGGGATGTTGTGCCCCAGCATTTT.

CDR3 amino acids: CASSQDGGLASYNEQFF. DNA of the CDR3: TGCGCCAGCAGCCAAGATGGGGGACTGGCATCCTACAATGAGCAGTTCTTC. This sequence joins TRBV4-1 and TRBJ2-1; D might be TRBD2 (6 bases). The V end lost 0 bases, the J end lost 1 base, and 13 bases lay between the germline ends. There are 17 residues in the CDR3. Per germline, CDR1 MGHRA and CDR2 YSYEKL.

The chain has TRBV28 and TRBJ1-6; D may be TRBD1 (6 bases). Trimming stripped 5 bases from V and 6 bases from J, with 17 bases between. This CDR3 contains 16 residues. In germline, CDR1 is MDHEN, CDR2 SYDVKM. CDR3 in DNA: TGTGCCAGCAGTCCGTTTAGGGGGGCGGGTAATTCACCCCTCCACTTT. Encoded protein: CASSPFRGAGNSPLHF.

The chain has TRBV28 and TRBJ1-1; D gene uncertain. CDR1 MDHEN and CDR2 SYDVKM come from the germline V gene. The CDR3 consists of 16 residues. V was shortened by 5 bases and J by 3 bases, with 19 bases between the two germline ends. The DNA of the CDR3 is TGTGCCAGCAGTCCCAACCGGTGGGTAGAGGACACTGAAGCTTTCTTT. Its protein is CASSPNRWVEDTEAFF.

The rearrangement uses TRBV4-2 and TRBJ2-6; perhaps TRBD2 as D (5 bases). The CDR3 has 15 residues. The V gene's germline CDR1 is LGHNA and CDR2 YNFKEQ. Trimming removed 2 bases from V and 3 bases from J, with 8 bases in between. The CDR3 bases are TGTGCCAGCAGCCAACGGGGTAGTGGGGCCAACGTCCTGACTTTC. As protein: CASSQRGSGANVLTF.

This chain connects TRBV9 to TRBJ2-3; 7 positions agree with TRBD2. This CDR3 has 15 amino acids. After removal of 0 bases from V and 4 bases from J, the junction contained 5 bases not matched to a gene. Germline CDR1 SGDLS, CDR2 YYNGEE. In nucleotides, the CDR3 is TGTGCCAGCAGCGTAGCGGGGGGTATCGCAGATACGCAGTATTTT. Amino acids: CASSVAGGIADTQYF.

This chain uses TRBV13 with TRBJ2-3; D may correspond to TRBD1 or TRBD2 (6 bases each). Trimming removed 4 bases at V and 1 base at J, with 18 bases between. This CDR3 has 17 amino acids. CDR1 is PRHDT, CDR2 FYEKMQ, per germline (reference sequence). CDR3 sequence (DNA): TGTGCCAGCAGCTCCCCGTGGGGGGCGAGGGGCACAGATACGCAGTATTTT. It yields the protein CASSSPWGARGTDTQYF.

V and J are TRBV2 and TRBJ2-1; TRBD2 agrees at 10 bases. Germline-derived CDR1 and CDR2 are SNHLY and FYNNEI. Trimming at V came to 6 bases and at J to 15 bases, leaving 14 bases not matched to a gene. The CDR3 covers 14 residues. CDR3: CASRERLAGLVAFF. The CDR3 nucleotides read TGTGCCAGCAGGGAGCGACTAGCGGGCCTAGTTGCGTTCTTC.

This chain links TRBV30 with TRBJ1-6; TRBD1 matches at 10 bases. CDR3 length: 13 amino acids. The germline CDR1 and CDR2 sequences are GTSNPN and SVGIG (reference sequence). Trimming cost V 1 base and J 9 bases; bases outside gene matches: 0. The CDR3, as DNA: TGTGCCTGGAGTGGGACAGGGGGTTCACCCCTCCACTTT. The encoded protein is CAWSGTGGSPLHF.

The rearrangement uses TRBV7-2 and TRBJ1-1, with D maybe TRBD1 (5 bases). The V gene's germline CDR1 is SGHTA and CDR2 FQGNSA. CDR3 length: 14 residues. V was clipped by 6 bases and J by 1 base, with 12 bases between them. CDR3 bases: TGTGCCAGCAGTCGTCAGGGCTGGAACACTGAAGCTTTCTTT. Its protein is CASSRQGWNTEAFF.

This rearrangement joins TRBV6-6 to TRBJ2-3, with D unclear. Trimming pared 4 bases from V and 2 bases from J, leaving 7 bases between. Per germline, CDR1 MNHNY and CDR2 SVGAGI (reference sequence). CDR3 length equals 13 residues. This CDR3 is CASSSISTDTQYF. In nucleotides, the CDR3 is TGTGCCAGCAGTTCCATCTCCACAGATACGCAGTATTTT.

This chain joins TRBV9 and TRBJ1-2; 8 positions match TRBD1. CDR1 and CDR2 (germline): SGDLS, YYNGEE. V lost 4 bases and J lost 1; bases outside the gene matches: 6. There are 15 residues in the CDR3. The DNA for the CDR3 is TGTGCCAGCAGCCCAGGGGACAGGAGTAACTATGGCTACACCTTC. Translated: CASSPGDRSNYGYTF. The full variable domain, in which reference TRBV9 and TRBJ1-2 provide the parts outside the CDR3, is DSGVTQTPKHLITATGQRVTLRCSPRSGDLSVYWYQQSLDQGLQFLIQYYNGEERAKGNILERFSAQQFPDLHSELNLSSLELGDSALYFCASSPGDRSNYGYTFGSGTRLTVV.

V and J are TRBV30 and TRBJ2-5, with unresolved D. The CDR3 runs to 12 residues. Germline CDR1 and CDR2: GTSNPN and SVGIG (reference sequence). V lost 2 bases to trimming and J lost 2 bases, with 6 bases between them. CDR3 sequence: CAWSWNQETQYF. Written as DNA, the CDR3 is TGTGCCTGGAGTTGGAATCAAGAGACCCAGTACTTC.

The rearrangement links TRBV5-1 to TRBJ1-3, with D perhaps TRBD1 (6 bases). CDR3 length: 16 residues. Germline V gives CDR1 SGHRS, CDR2 YFSETQ. V gave up 5 bases and J gave up 0 bases, with 15 bases separating them. For the CDR3, the DNA is TGCGCCAGCAGTTTACAGGGATTGGGCTCTGGAAACACCATATATTTT. This codes for CASSLQGLGSGNTIYF.

The V gene is TRBV7-2, the J gene TRBJ1-4; weak D call: TRBD1 (5 bases). Germline CDR1 and CDR2: SGHTA and FQGNSA. The CDR3 has 16 residues. The V end was cut by 4 bases, the J end by 6 bases, with 18 bases between. CDR3 DNA sequence: TGTGCCAGCAGCTATCAGGGAGGGGTGGGGGATGAAAAACTGTTTTTT. This codes for CASSYQGGVGDEKLFF.

The chain links TRBV6-6 to TRBJ2-7; 8 nucleotides align to TRBD1. The length of the CDR3 is 14 residues. CDR1 and CDR2 (germline): MNHNY, SVGAGI (reference sequence). V lost 7 bases and J lost 4; bases outside the gene matches: 9. CDR3 in amino acids: CASTMGQGAYEQYF. The CDR3 DNA reads TGTGCCAGCACCATGGGGCAGGGGGCTTACGAGCAGTACTTC.

The chain links TRBV7-9 to TRBJ1-1, with 9 positions matching TRBD1. CDR1 is SEHNR, CDR2 FQNEAQ, per germline (reference sequence). After removal of 5 bases from V and 11 bases from J, the junction contained 9 bases not matched to a gene. The CDR3 consists of 13 residues. CDR3 DNA sequence: TGTGCCAGCAGCACGCTACGGGACAGGGTTGCTTTCTTT. It specifies CASSTLRDRVAFF.

The V gene is TRBV10-3, the J gene TRBJ1-2, with D uncertain. Germline-derived CDR1 and CDR2 are ENHRY and SYGVKD. Trimming pared 8 bases from V and 0 bases from J, leaving 13 bases between. The CDR3 contains 14 residues. Written as DNA, the CDR3 is TGTGCCATCCAGCCGCAGGTAGCTAACTATGGCTACACCTTC. Residues: CAIQPQVANYGYTF.

This chain uses TRBV19 with TRBJ2-3, with TRBD2 matching 8 bases. Germline loops: CDR1 LNHDA, CDR2 SQIVND (reference sequence). V shed 4 bases and J 5 bases; nucleotides not matched to a gene: 11. The CDR3 spans 16 residues. CDR3 sequence (DNA): TGTGCCAGTAGTACCCGCGTCGGGGGGGCGGGAGATACGCAGTATTTT. This translates into CASSTRVGGAGDTQYF. Drawing the rest from reference TRBV19 and TRBJ2-3, the complete variable domain is DGGITQSPKYLFRKEGQNVTLSCEQNLNHDAMYWYRQDPGQGLRLIYYSQIVNDFQKGDIAEGYSVSREKKESFPLTVTSAQKNPTAFYLCASSTRVGGAGDTQYFGPGTRLTVL.